This is a list of T cell receptor beta chains from one sample in a study of human T cells and chemical hapten exposure. TCRdb recomputed calls from the RACE reads with MiXCR, one row per CDR3 protein. This sample carries some 150,000 distinct CDR3 sequences, 10% to 15% of them seen once, and the ten largest clones take around 1.4%. Material: whole blood, obtained in connection with sensitization to the hapten diphenylcyclopropenone (DPC). The source is a woman in her forties or fifties with alopecia areata. Some clones in this sample may be carry-over from other donors' samples. Both conserved end residues are part of each CDR3. A D gene is named only where the DNA matches it firmly. Where a row states a size, it is once, few, many or the class of an expanded clone; other rows omit it.

clone size	V gene	D gene	J gene	CDR3 protein	CDR3 DNA
few	TRBV7-2	NA	TRBJ2-1	CASSLVRERNNEQFF	TGTGCCAGCAGCTTAGTCCGGGAGCGTAACAATGAGCAGTTCTTC
NA	TRBV29-1	NA	TRBJ2-5	CSVGYSGETQYF	TGCAGCGTTGGATATAGCGGAGAGACCCAGTACTTC
many	TRBV3-2	NA	TRBJ2-1	CASSQVRGPSNNEQFF	TGTGCCAGCAGCCAAGTAAGGGGCCCATCCAACAATGAGCAGTTCTTC
few	TRBV29-1	NA	TRBJ2-3	CSVARPTDTQYF	TGCAGCGTTGCCCGGCCCACAGATACGCAGTATTTT
few	TRBV29-1	NA	TRBJ1-1	CSAVANTEAFF	TGCAGCGCAGTCGCGAACACTGAAGCTTTCTTT
NA	TRBV11-3	NA	TRBJ1-2	CASSLGPDGYTF	TGTGCCAGCAGCTTAGGGCCGGATGGCTACACCTTC
NA	TRBV14	TRBD2	TRBJ2-5	CASSEKTQAGAAETQYF	TGTGCCAGCAGCGAAAAGACTCAAGCGGGAGCGGCGGAGACCCAGTACTTC
few	TRBV12-3/TRBV12-4	NA	TRBJ2-1	CASSLARLFEQFF	TGTGCCAGCAGTTTAGCGCGCCTATTTGAGCAGTTCTTC
many	TRBV12-5	NA	TRBJ2-2	CASGLVLQGRTGELFF	TGTGCTAGTGGTTTGGTACTACAGGGAAGAACCGGGGAGCTGTTTTTT
NA	TRBV30	NA	TRBJ1-1	CAWNFRANTEAFF	TGTGCCTGGAATTTCAGAGCGAACACTGAAGCTTTCTTT
NA	TRBV20-1	NA	TRBJ1-5	CSARDWRKGNQPQHF	TGCAGTGCTAGAGATTGGCGGAAGGGCAATCAGCCCCAGCATTTT
many	TRBV28	TRBD1	TRBJ2-1	CASSGQDRGNYNEQFF	TGTGCCAGCAGCGGGCAGGACAGGGGGAACTACAATGAGCAGTTCTTC
few	TRBV6-2/TRBV6-3	NA	TRBJ2-7	CASSRTTATYEQYF	TGTGCCAGCAGCCGGACTACCGCCACCTACGAGCAGTACTTC
few	TRBV29-1	NA	TRBJ2-5	CSVFGLQETQYF	TGCAGCGTTTTTGGCTTACAAGAGACCCAGTACTTC
NA	TRBV11-2	NA	TRBJ1-5	CASSLGGARQPQHF	TGTGCCAGCAGCTTAGGGGGGGCTCGTCAGCCCCAGCATTTT
NA	TRBV19	NA	TRBJ2-2	CASSIIISQGELFF	TGTGCCAGTAGTATAATCATCTCACAAGGGGAGCTGTTTTTT
many	TRBV7-6	TRBD1	TRBJ1-5	CASSPGTGGSYQPQHF	TGTGCCAGCAGCCCAGGGACAGGGGGGAGTTATCAGCCCCAGCATTTT
many	TRBV7-9	NA	TRBJ1-1	CASSLAQRGTEAFF	TGTGCCAGCAGCTTAGCTCAAAGGGGCACTGAAGCTTTCTTT
many	TRBV7-2	TRBD2	TRBJ2-7	CASTLAGGPSLEQYF	TGTGCCAGCACACTAGCGGGAGGGCCGAGCCTGGAGCAGTACTTC
few	TRBV29-1	NA	TRBJ2-5	CSAGSRETQYF	TGCAGCGCCGGGTCCAGAGAGACCCAGTACTTC
NA	TRBV6-2/TRBV6-3	NA	TRBJ1-2	CASSYALPETGYTF	TGTGCCAGCAGTTACGCCCTGCCCGAAACGGGCTACACCTTC
few	TRBV6-6	TRBD1	TRBJ2-5	CASKRQGAQETQYF	TGTGCCAGCAAGAGACAGGGGGCTCAAGAGACCCAGTACTTC
few	TRBV10-3	NA	TRBJ1-1	CAIRDPRSPEAFF	TGTGCCATCAGGGACCCTAGAAGCCCTGAAGCTTTCTTT
few	TRBV30	NA	TRBJ2-1	CAWRSSRSEQFF	TGTGCCTGGAGATCCAGCAGGAGTGAGCAGTTCTTC
few	TRBV29-1	TRBD1	TRBJ1-4	CSVRDRGKEKLFF	TGCAGCGTGAGGGACAGGGGTAAAGAAAAACTGTTTTTT
many	TRBV11-1	NA	TRBJ2-1	CASSLEGSSYNEQFF	TGCGCCAGCAGCTTGGAAGGAAGCTCCTACAATGAGCAGTTCTTC
many	TRBV27	NA	TRBJ2-3	CASTAAHTDTQYF	TGTGCCAGCACCGCGGCCCACACAGATACGCAGTATTTT